This TCR beta chain derives from a study of STAT5B mutations in CD4+ large granular lymphocyte leukemia. TCRdb's table, derived via immunoSEQ multiplex PCR, lists solely in-frame clones and lacks some. The table lists over 35,000 clones, 85% of them singletons. This clone has only a few counts. Deletions cut 2 bases from V and 10 bases from J, with 12 bases between. The V gene's germline CDR1 is KGHSH and CDR2 LQKENI. The CDR3 runs 14 residues. This sequence originates from a human donor in good health. Sequenced: CD4+ T cells from blood buffy coats. The chain recombines TRBV18 with TRBJ1-6; D perhaps matches TRBD1 (6 bases). CDR3 nucleotide sequence: TGTGCCAGCTCACCAAAACAGGGAGAATCACCCCTCCACTTT. This translates into CASSPKQGESPLHF.